A single sample gave rise to the 12 T cell receptor beta chains below, sequenced in a study of regulatory T cells in long-lasting Graves disease. Through Arm-PCR of CDR3 regions and iRepertoire HTBI primers, TCR beta libraries were built. From the multiplex PCR reads, TCRdb called clonotypes with MiXCR, one entry per CDR3 protein. The sample includes approximately 540,000 distinct CDR3 sequences, around 13% of them seen just once. The time point: newly diagnosed GD, antithyroid drugs for less than 3 months. TCR sequences were obtained from RNA taken from PBMCs. These data are also associated with another study on T cells in Graves' hyperthyroidism and ophthalmopathy.

The specimen was peripheral blood mononuclear cells (PBMCs), collected at new diagnosis, from a patient treated with antithyroid drugs. These receptors all stem from a woman in her thirties with Graves disease.

This clonotype was found many times. The V gene is TRBV27, the J gene TRBJ2-7, with D unclear. The V gene lost 6 bases and the J gene lost 2 bases, with 17 bases spanning the gap. The CDR3 runs to 15 residues. Germline values: CDR1 MNHEY, CDR2 SMNVEV (reference sequence). CDR3 sequence reads: CASSPTWTDTYEQYF. The DNA for the CDR3 is TGTGCCAGCAGCCCCACCTGGACGGATACCTACGAGCAGTACTTC.

This clonotype was counted many times. The chain recombines TRBV7-3 with TRBJ2-3; tentative D call: TRBD2 (6 bases). Germline CDR1 and CDR2: SGHTA and FQGTGA. This CDR3 is built from 13 residues. The V and J ends lost 4 bases and 6 bases respectively, with 11 bases between them. CDR3 sequence reads: CASSSVGGDTQYF. CDR3 coding DNA: TGTGCCAGCAGCTCAGTGGGAGGTGATACGCAGTATTTT. The variable domain in full, with the rest retrieved from reference TRBV7-3 and TRBJ2-3, is GAGVSQTPSNKVTEKGKYVELRCDPISGHTALYWYRQSLGQGPEFLIYFQGTGAADDSGLPNDRFFAVRPEGSVSTLKIQRTERGDSAVYLCASSSVGGDTQYFGPGTRLTVL.

The V call is TRBV19, the J call TRBJ2-1, with D possibly TRBD2 on 6 matching bases. Per the germline V gene, CDR1 is LNHDA and CDR2 is SQIVND (reference sequence). This CDR3 spans 15 amino acids. Trimming removed 3 bases from V and 5 bases from J, with 14 bases in between. This CDR3 is CASSMVAGSHNEQFF. The CDR3 DNA reads TGTGCCAGTAGTATGGTGGCGGGATCGCACAATGAGCAGTTCTTC. Supplemented by reference TRBV19 and TRBJ2-1, the full variable domain reads DGGITQSPKYLFRKEGQNVTLSCEQNLNHDAMYWYRQDPGQGLRLIYYSQIVNDFQKGDIAEGYSVSREKKESFPLTVTSAQKNPTAFYLCASSMVAGSHNEQFFGPGTRLTVL.

This clonotype was recorded a few times. The J gene is TRBJ2-7, the V gene TRBV7-2; D ambiguous. Germline V gene sequence: CDR1 SGHTA, CDR2 FQGNSA. The CDR3 is 14 amino acids. V was clipped by 5 bases and J by 6 bases, with 17 bases between them. Here the CDR3 DNA reads TGTGCCAGCAGCCCGAATCACGGGTTCGGCGAGCAGTACTTC. Translating gives CASSPNHGFGEQYF. The variable domain in full, with the rest retrieved from reference TRBV7-2 and TRBJ2-7, is GAGVSQSPSNKVTEKGKDVELRCDPISGHTALYWYRQSLGQGLEFLIYFQGNSAPDKSGLPSDRFSAERTGGSVSTLTIQRTQQEDSAVYLCASSPNHGFGEQYFGPGTRLTVT.

The table lists this clonotype with many counts. V and J are TRBV4-3 and TRBJ2-1; 8 bases are shared with TRBD2. The trim removed 4 bases at V and 3 bases at J, leaving 5 bases unmatched. The CDR3 spans 15 residues. Per germline, CDR1 LGHNA and CDR2 YSLEER. The CDR3 loop reads CASSPTSGDYNEQFF. The CDR3 DNA follows: TGCGCCAGCAGCCCAACTAGCGGAGACTACAATGAGCAGTTCTTC.

This clonotype was seen more than once but under ten times. J is TRBJ1-6 and V is TRBV9; D remains ambiguous. This CDR3 spans 13 amino acids. Germline values: CDR1 SGDLS, CDR2 YYNGEE. Trimming removed 0 bases at V and 13 bases at J, with 11 bases between. The CDR3 reads CASSVDDGPPLHF. DNA of the CDR3: TGTGCCAGCAGCGTAGATGATGGACCTCCCCTCCACTTT. The full variable domain, its missing parts supplied by reference TRBV9 and TRBJ1-6, is DSGVTQTPKHLITATGQRVTLRCSPRSGDLSVYWYQQSLDQGLQFLIQYYNGEERAKGNILERFSAQQFPDLHSELNLSSLELGDSALYFCASSVDDGPPLHFGNGTRLTVT.

The chain combines TRBV20-1 with TRBJ2-7; the D is unclear. V lost 3 bases to trimming and J lost 3 bases, with 9 bases between them. This CDR3 is 12 amino acids long. Germline V gives CDR1 DFQATT, CDR2 SNEGSKA (reference sequence). The CDR3 here is CSASLPGYEQYF. CDR3 DNA: TGCAGTGCTAGTCTCCCGGGCTACGAGCAGTACTTC.

This clonotype was picked up many times. This chain connects TRBV10-2 to TRBJ2-1; TRBD2 matches 7 bases. The CDR3 extends over 13 amino acids. Germline CDR1 WSHSY, CDR2 SAAADI. V lost 9 bases, J lost 4 bases, and 6 bases stayed unmatched. The CDR3 here is CASKSGDYNEQFF. For the CDR3, the DNA is TGCGCCAGTAAGAGCGGGGATTACAATGAGCAGTTCTTC.

This clonotype was seen once. The chain links TRBV12-3 or TRBV12-4 to TRBJ2-1, with TRBD2 matching 11 bases. The CDR3 is 14 residues long. After removal of 6 bases from V and 6 bases from J, the junction contained 4 bases not matched to a gene. CDR3 residues: CASRLTSGVNEQFF. CDR3 DNA: TGTGCCAGCAGACTGACTAGCGGGGTCAATGAGCAGTTCTTC.

V is TRBV19 and J is TRBJ1-5; 12 bases align to TRBD1. This CDR3 is 17 amino acids long. The germline gives CDR1 LNHDA, CDR2 SQIVND (reference sequence). After removal of 6 bases from V and 1 base from J, the junction contained 7 bases not matched to a gene. CDR3: CASRPGTGGRSNQPQHF. CDR3 sequence (DNA): TGTGCCAGTAGGCCCGGGACAGGGGGCAGGAGCAATCAGCCCCAGCATTTT.

Notes on this clonotype: This CDR3 is missing its conserved last phenylalanine or tryptophan, likely due to a read error. The chain recombines TRBV6-5 with TRBJ2-7; no definite D call. From germline, CDR1 is MNHEY and CDR2 SVGAGI. V was shortened by 2 bases and J by 0 bases, with 8 bases between the two germline ends. CDR3 size: 14 residues. CDR3 in DNA: TGTGCCAGCAGTTACAGATACAGCTCCTACGAGCAGTACCTC. It codes for CASSYRYSSYEQYL.

This clonotype was seen at least ten times. The rearrangement joins TRBV24-1 to TRBJ1-5, with D unclear. From germline, CDR1 is KGHDR and CDR2 SFDVKD. V lost 6 bases to trimming and J lost 7 bases, with 12 bases between them. The CDR3 is 13 residues long. The chain's CDR3 is CATSYGSGQPQHF. The CDR3 nucleotides are TGTGCCACCAGTTATGGGTCCGGCCAGCCCCAGCATTTT.